This T cell receptor beta chain was captured by sequencing in a study of shared clonotypes between healthy human individuals. Whole-study results and caveats: Richness estimates generally favored naive over memory subsets.

About this clone itself: What it recognizes is unknown. Just one base apart from a much larger clone, this may be a read error. Other DNA variants within this sample encode the same CDR3.

Naive CD8 cells, CD45RO-negative and positively selected for CCR7, excluded terminally differentiated effector memory CD45RA+ cells. Everyone who donated was a Caucasian adult who lived in Nashville, Tennessee. The material for each subset, its genomic DNA, was split evenly across several immunoSEQ plates. In the original processing: Owing to the provision of junction-only sequences devoid of quality scores by immunoSEQ, filtering differed. Only in-frame clones appear in the TCRdb table, and some are missing; sequencing was by immunoSEQ multiplex PCR. V, J and clone size were drawn from that table, and D and trimming were deduced from the DNA. Found here are about 2.1 million clones, roughly 91% of them singletons; the top ten hold approximately 1.7%. The sample consisted of naive CD8+ T cells from PBMCs. The clonotype was recovered from a man younger than 35 in good health. Some clones in this sample may be carry-over from other donors' samples.

The CDR3 DNA reads TGTGCCAGCAGTGTGGGCAGCTCCTACGAGCAGTACTTC. Its protein product is CASSVGSSYEQYF. J is TRBJ2-7 and V is TRBV25-1; D is undetermined. This CDR3 region has 13 residues. The germline CDR1 and CDR2 sequences are MGHDK and SYGVNS. With 4 bases removed from V and 0 bases from J, the gap between germline ends came to 7 bases.